The T cell receptor (beta chain) under discussion was sequenced for a study of blood T cell repertoires in COVID-19. Across the whole study: Spain, Italy and the United States supplied samples that represented acute and convalescent COVID-19. The analysed material was cDNA or gDNA that came from T cells, B-cell-depleted T cells, or PBMCs.

V lost 4 bases and J lost 3; bases outside the gene matches: 3. The CDR3 runs to 16 residues. CDR1 is MGHRA and CDR2 is YSYEKL in the germline V gene. Original processing methods: Estimation of nucleated cell counts was performed using reference gene primer amplification. Profiling relied on immunoSEQ multiplex PCR, and the TCRdb table lists in-frame clones only, not all of them. That table gives V, J and clone size, and the DNA gave D and trimming. The sample contains 150,000 to 200,000 clones, around 83% of which appear only once. Sequencing was performed on peripheral blood. The chain carries TRBV4-1 and TRBJ2-2; 12 nucleotides line up with TRBD2. This receptor was identified in a woman in her 70s who had recovered from COVID-19. Here the CDR3 reads CASSRRLAGDTGELFF. DNA for the CDR3: TGCGCCAGCAGCCGCCGACTAGCGGGGGACACCGGGGAGCTGTTTTTT.